The 2 T cell receptor beta chains below were found in one sample sequenced in a study of CD8+CD57+ T cells in acquired aplastic anemia. All patients picked for sequencing had shown, by flow cytometry, an expansion of CD8+CD57+ cells. The study profiled TCR beta VDJ and CDR3 using genomic DNA as template. TCRdb used MiXCR to reprocess the reads, holding one entry per CDR3 protein. The sample yields 250,000 to 300,000 distinct CDR3 sequences, about 50% seen once. Specimen: sorted CD4+, CD8+, or CD8+CD57+ T cells (not recorded which) from PBMCs. All receptors come from a human donor with aplastic anemia.

The chain recombines TRBV20-1 with TRBJ2-5; D unclear. The CDR3 consists of 11 residues. Germline loops: CDR1 DFQATT, CDR2 SNEGSKA (reference sequence). Trimming cost V 1 base and J 5 bases, with 5 bases left between them. This chain's CDR3 is CSARGPETQYF. The DNA for the CDR3 is TGCAGTGCTAGAGGGCCGGAGACCCAGTACTTC.

This clonotype was seen many times. The genes are TRBV5-1 and TRBJ2-5; 9 bases are shared with TRBD2. V shed 0 bases and J 4 bases; nucleotides not matched to a gene: 7. This CDR3 region has 16 residues. Germline loops: CDR1 SGHRS, CDR2 YFSETQ. The CDR3 bases are TGCGCCAGCAGCTTGGCCGTGCGGGGGGGCCGAGAGACCCAGTACTTC. It codes for CASSLAVRGGRETQYF.